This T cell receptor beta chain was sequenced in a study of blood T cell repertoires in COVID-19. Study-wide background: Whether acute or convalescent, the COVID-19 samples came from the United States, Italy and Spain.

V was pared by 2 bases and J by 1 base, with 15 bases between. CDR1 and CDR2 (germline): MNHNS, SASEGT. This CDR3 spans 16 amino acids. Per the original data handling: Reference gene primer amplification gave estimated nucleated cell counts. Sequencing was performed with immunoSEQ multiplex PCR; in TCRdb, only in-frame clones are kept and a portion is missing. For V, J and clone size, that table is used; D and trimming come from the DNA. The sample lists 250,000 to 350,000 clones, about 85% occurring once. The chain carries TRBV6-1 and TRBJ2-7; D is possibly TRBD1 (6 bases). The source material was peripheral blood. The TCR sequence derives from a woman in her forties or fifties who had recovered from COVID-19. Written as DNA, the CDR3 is TGTGCCAGCAGTGAAATAGCGACAGGAGATTCCTACGAGCAGTACTTC. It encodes CASSEIATGDSYEQYF.